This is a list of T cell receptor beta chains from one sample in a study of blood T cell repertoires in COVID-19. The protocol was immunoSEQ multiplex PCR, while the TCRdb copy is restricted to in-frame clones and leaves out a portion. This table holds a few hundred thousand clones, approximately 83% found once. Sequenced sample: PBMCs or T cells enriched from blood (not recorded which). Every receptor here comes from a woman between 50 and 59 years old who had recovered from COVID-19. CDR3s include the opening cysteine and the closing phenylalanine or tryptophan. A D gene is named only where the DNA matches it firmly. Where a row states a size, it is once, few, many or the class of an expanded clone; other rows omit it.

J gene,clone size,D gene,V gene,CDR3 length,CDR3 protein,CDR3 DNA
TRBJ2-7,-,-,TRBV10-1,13,CANQDSSSYEQYF,TGCGCCAACCAGGACAGCAGCTCCTACGAGCAGTACTTC
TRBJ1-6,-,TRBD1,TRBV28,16,CASSFLGTGWGSPLHF,TGTGCCAGCAGTTTCCTCGGGACAGGGTGGGGCTCACCCCTCCACTTT
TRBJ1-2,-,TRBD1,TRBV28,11,CASSYRGGYTF,TGTGCCAGCAGTTACAGGGGAGGCTACACCTTC
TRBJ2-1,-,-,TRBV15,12,CATSPGEGRGFF,TGTGCCACCAGCCCAGGAGAGGGGCGGGGGTTCTTC
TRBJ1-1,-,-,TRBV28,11,CASIMNTEAFF,TGTGCCAGCATAATGAACACTGAAGCTTTCTTT
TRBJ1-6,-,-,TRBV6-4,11,CASSRYSPLHF,TGTGCCAGCAGCCGGTACTCACCCCTCCACTTT
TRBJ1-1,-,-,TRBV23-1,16,CASSHPGEKRDTEAFF,TGCGCCAGCAGTCATCCAGGGGAGAAGAGGGACACTGAAGCTTTCTTT
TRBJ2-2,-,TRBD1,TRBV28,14,CASRQGAGTGELFF,TGTGCCAGTAGACAGGGGGCAGGAACCGGGGAGCTGTTTTTT
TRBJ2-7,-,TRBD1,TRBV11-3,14,CASSLGQGAGEQYF,TGTGCCAGCAGCCTCGGACAGGGGGCGGGGGAGCAGTACTTC
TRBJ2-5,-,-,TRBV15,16,CATRDGGGGNQETQYF,TGTGCCACCAGAGACGGGGGTGGGGGGAACCAAGAGACCCAGTACTTC
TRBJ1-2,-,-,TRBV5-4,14,CASSLGAGVGGYTF,TGTGCCAGCAGCCTGGGGGCGGGGGTCGGAGGCTACACCTTC
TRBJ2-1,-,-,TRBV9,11,CASSFRDEQFF,TGTGCCAGCAGCTTTCGCGATGAGCAGTTCTTC
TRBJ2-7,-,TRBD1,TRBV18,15,CASSPKTGGEYEQYF,TGTGCCAGCTCACCCAAGACAGGGGGCGAATACGAGCAGTACTTC
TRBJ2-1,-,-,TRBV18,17,CASSGLGATILYNEQFF,TGTGCCAGCTCGGGCCTGGGAGCCACAATTCTTTACAATGAGCAGTTCTTC
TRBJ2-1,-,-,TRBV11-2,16,CASIPIPRTSNNEQFF,TGTGCCAGCATCCCCATCCCCCGGACATCTAACAATGAGCAGTTCTTC
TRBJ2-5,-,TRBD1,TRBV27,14,CASSFLGQGETQYF,TGTGCCAGCAGTTTCCTCGGACAGGGAGAGACCCAGTACTTC
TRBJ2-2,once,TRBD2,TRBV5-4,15,CASRISGINTGELFF,TGTGCCAGCAGAATAAGCGGGATTAACACCGGGGAGCTGTTTTTT
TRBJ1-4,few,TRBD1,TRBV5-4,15,CASSSRDRGGEKLFF,TGTGCCAGCAGCTCTCGGGACAGGGGAGGAGAAAAACTGTTTTTT
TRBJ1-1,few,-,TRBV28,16,CASSLAGRKETTEAFF,TGTGCCAGCAGTTTGGCAGGGAGGAAGGAGACCACTGAAGCTTTCTTT
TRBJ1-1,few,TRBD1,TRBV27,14,CASSFLGQGVSAFF,TGTGCCAGCAGTTTCTTGGGACAGGGTGTTTCAGCTTTCTTT
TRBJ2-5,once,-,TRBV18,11,CASSFQETQYF,TGTGCCAGCTCCTTCCAAGAGACCCAGTACTTC
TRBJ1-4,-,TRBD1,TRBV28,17,CASNSDRGRKGSEKLFF,TGTGCCAGCAACTCGGACAGGGGACGAAAGGGTAGTGAAAAACTGTTTTTT
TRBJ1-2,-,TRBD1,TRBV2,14,CASRLGQGAYGYTF,TGTGCCAGCCGCTTAGGACAGGGGGCTTATGGCTACACCTTC
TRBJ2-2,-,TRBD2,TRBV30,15,CAWRLAGLRTGELFF,TGTGCCTGGAGACTAGCGGGACTACGGACCGGGGAGCTGTTTTTT
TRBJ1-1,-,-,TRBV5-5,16,CASSLRFAVLNTEAFF,TGTGCCAGCAGCTTGCGGTTTGCCGTTCTAAACACTGAAGCTTTCTTT
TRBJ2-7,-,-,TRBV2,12,CASSGDSQVEYF,TGTGCCAGCAGTGGGGACTCGCAGGTGGAGTACTTC
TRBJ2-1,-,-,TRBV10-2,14,CASSERQSYNEQFF,TGCGCCAGCAGTGAGAGACAGTCTTACAATGAGCAGTTCTTC
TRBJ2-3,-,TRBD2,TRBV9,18,CASTPGWGAGDLADTQYF,TGTGCCAGCACCCCCGGATGGGGAGCGGGGGACCTGGCAGATACGCAGTATTTT
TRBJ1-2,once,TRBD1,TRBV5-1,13,CASSPTGGRGYTF,TGCGCCAGCAGCCCTACAGGGGGGCGAGGCTACACCTTC
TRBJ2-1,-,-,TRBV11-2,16,CASSLGDGSSYNEQFF,TGTGCCAGCAGCTTAGGAGACGGGAGCTCCTACAATGAGCAGTTCTTC
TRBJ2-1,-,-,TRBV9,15,CASSRRDSQYNEQFF,TGTGCCAGCAGCCGGCGGGACTCACAATACAATGAGCAGTTCTTC
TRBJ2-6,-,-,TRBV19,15,CASSPMFSGANVLTF,TGTGCCAGTAGTCCCATGTTCTCTGGGGCCAACGTCCTGACTTTC
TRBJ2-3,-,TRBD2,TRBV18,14,CASSPERETDTQYF,TGTGCCAGCTCACCAGAGCGGGAAACAGATACGCAGTATTTT
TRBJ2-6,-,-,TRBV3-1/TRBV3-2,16,CASSHLRVGGANVLTF,TGTGCCAGCAGCCACCTCAGGGTTGGTGGGGCCAACGTCCTGACTTTC
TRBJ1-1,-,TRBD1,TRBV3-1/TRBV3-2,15,CASSPGTGEGTEAFF,TGTGCCAGCAGCCCCGGGACAGGGGAAGGGACTGAAGCTTTCTTT
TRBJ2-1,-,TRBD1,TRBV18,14,CASSPTGQDNEQFF,TGTGCCAGCTCACCAACCGGACAGGACAATGAGCAGTTCTTC
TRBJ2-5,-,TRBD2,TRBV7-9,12,CASSLTSWAQYF,TGTGCCAGCAGCCTGACTAGCTGGGCCCAGTACTTC
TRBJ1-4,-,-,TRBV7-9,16,CASSLVSGSTNEKLFF,TGTGCCAGCAGCTTAGTGTCAGGGTCCACTAATGAAAAACTGTTTTTT
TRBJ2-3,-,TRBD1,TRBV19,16,CASSTRQGSIGDTQYF,TGTGCCAGTAGTACCAGACAGGGAAGTATAGGAGATACGCAGTATTTT
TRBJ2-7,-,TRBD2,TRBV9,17,CASSVVGLAGGPYEQYF,TGTGCCAGCAGCGTAGTAGGACTAGCGGGAGGGCCCTACGAGCAGTACTTC
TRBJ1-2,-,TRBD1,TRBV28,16,CASSLWTGGENYGYTF,TGTGCCAGCAGTTTATGGACAGGGGGCGAGAACTATGGCTACACCTTC
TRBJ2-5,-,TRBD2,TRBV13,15,CASSSTGLAGETQYF,TGTGCCAGCAGCTCTACGGGACTAGCGGGAGAGACCCAGTACTTC
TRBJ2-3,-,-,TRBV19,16,CASSISGFGGTDTQYF,TGTGCCAGTAGTATCTCTGGGTTCGGAGGCACAGATACGCAGTATTTT
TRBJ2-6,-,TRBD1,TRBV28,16,CASSDNRGSGANVLTF,TGTGCCAGCAGTGATAACAGGGGGTCTGGGGCCAACGTCCTGACTTTC
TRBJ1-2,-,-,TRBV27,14,CASSSVRVNYGYTF,TGTGCCAGCAGTTCGGTGCGGGTCAACTATGGCTACACCTTC
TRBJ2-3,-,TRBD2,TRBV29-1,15,CSVDEPAGRTDTQYF,TGCAGCGTTGATGAGCCAGCGGGGCGCACAGATACGCAGTATTTT
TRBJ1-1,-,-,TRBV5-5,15,CASRWGRGSNTEAFF,TGTGCCAGCAGGTGGGGGAGGGGTTCGAACACTGAAGCTTTCTTT
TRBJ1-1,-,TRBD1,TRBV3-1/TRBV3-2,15,CASSHWTGLNTEAFF,TGTGCCAGCAGCCATTGGACAGGGCTGAACACTGAAGCTTTCTTT
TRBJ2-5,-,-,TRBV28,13,CASSPYSGETQYF,TGTGCCAGCAGTCCCTACTCAGGAGAGACCCAGTACTTC